The rows below give T cell receptor beta chains drawn from one sample of a study of response to subunit inactivated influenza vaccine. TCRdb used MiXCR to reprocess the RT-PCR reads, holding one entry per CDR3 protein. The sample holds 650,000 to 800,000 distinct CDR3 sequences, approximately 14% seen once. The sequences come from PBMCs from blood, collected 14 to 15 days before vaccination. The receptors stem from a man aged 50-60 years who received an inactivated influenza vaccine. CDR3s include the opening cysteine and the closing phenylalanine or tryptophan. Each record gives: D gene, J gene, V gene, clone size, CDR3 protein, CDR3 DNA. The D gene is left open where the match is weak. Only some rows state a clone size, as once, few, many or a class for expanded clones.

>TRBD2|TRBJ2-7|TRBV4-3|.
CASSEGLGREQYF
TGCGCCAGCAGCGAAGGACTAGGGAGAGAGCAGTACTTC
>TRBD1|TRBJ2-5|TRBV6-2/TRBV6-3|.
CASTLLSGQGQETQYF
TGTGCCAGCACTTTACTATCTGGACAGGGCCAAGAGACCCAGTACTTC
>.|TRBJ2-1|TRBV9|.
CASSATRVRDEQFF
TGTGCCAGCAGCGCAACCCGCGTTCGTGATGAGCAGTTCTTC
>TRBD1|TRBJ2-2|TRBV7-9|.
CASSLPTGSTGELFF
TGTGCCAGCAGCTTACCGACAGGGTCCACCGGGGAGCTGTTTTTT
>.|TRBJ1-5|TRBV30|.
CAWSGGIDQPQHF
TGTGCCTGGAGTGGGGGGATCGATCAGCCCCAGCATTTT
>.|TRBJ2-7|TRBV20-1|few
CSARRDSVTYEQYF
TGCAGTGCACGGAGAGACAGCGTTACCTACGAGCAGTACTTC
>TRBD2|TRBJ2-1|TRBV28|few
CASRSGSLYNEQFF
TGTGCCAGCAGAAGCGGGAGTCTCTACAATGAGCAGTTCTTC
>TRBD1|TRBJ2-7|TRBV7-2|.
CASSLDRGSSQYF
TGTGCCAGCAGCTTAGACAGGGGATCCTCCCAGTACTTC
>TRBD1|TRBJ1-4|TRBV20-1|.
CSAWGQYSTNEKLFF
TGCAGTGCTTGGGGACAGTATTCAACTAATGAAAAACTGTTTTTT
>TRBD1|TRBJ2-7|TRBV6-2/TRBV6-3|.
CASSYPQKLQGGRSIDEQYF
TGTGCCAGCAGTTACCCACAGAAACTACAGGGGGGCCGGTCAATAGACGAGCAGTACTTC
>.|TRBJ2-4|TRBV4-3|many
CASSQDDRLAKNIQYF
TGCGCCAGCAGCCAAGATGACAGACTAGCCAAAAACATTCAGTACTTC
>.|TRBJ2-1|TRBV13|.
CASSLLTQGSKWFF
TGTGCCAGCAGCTTACTTACGCAGGGGTCTAAATGGTTCTTC
>.|TRBJ2-3|TRBV10-1|few
CASRAGLLSTDTQYF
TGCGCCAGCAGAGCAGGCCTCCTTAGCACAGATACGCAGTATTTT
>TRBD1|TRBJ1-4|TRBV5-1|.
CASSLARGGKLFF
TGCGCCAGCAGCTTGGCCAGGGGGGGAAAACTGTTTTTT
>TRBD2|TRBJ2-5|TRBV29-1|.
CSVVLAGSSQETQYF
TGCAGCGTTGTACTAGCGGGGAGCTCACAAGAGACCCAGTACTTC
>TRBD1|TRBJ2-2|TRBV5-1|many
CASSLTTGAATGELFF
TGCGCCAGCAGCTTGACCACAGGGGCCGCCACCGGGGAGCTGTTTTTT
>TRBD2|TRBJ2-1|TRBV12-3/TRBV12-4|few
CASSLEAGVGYEQFF
TGTGCCAGCAGTTTAGAAGCGGGAGTAGGGTATGAGCAGTTCTTC
>.|TRBJ2-5|TRBV3-1|many
CASSQFQVETQYF
TGTGCCAGCAGCCAATTTCAAGTGGAGACCCAGTACTTC
>.|TRBJ2-3|TRBV5-1|few
CASSPGPHTDTQYF
TGCGCCAGCAGCCCTGGACCGCACACAGATACGCAGTATTTT
>.|TRBJ1-6|TRBV5-1|.
CASSLTGQGRSPLHF
TGCGCCAGCAGCCTGACCGGCCAGGGTAGGTCACCCCTCCACTTT
>.|TRBJ2-2|TRBV6-2/TRBV6-3|.
CASTHVGTGELFF
TGTGCCAGCACCCACGTAGGAACCGGGGAGCTGTTTTTT
>TRBD2|TRBJ2-7|TRBV7-9|.
CASRPLAGGSEQYF
TGTGCCAGCAGGCCCCTAGCGGGAGGGAGCGAGCAGTACTTC
>.|TRBJ2-5|TRBV7-9|few
CASSLPAIAPQYF
TGTGCCAGCAGCTTACCGGCTATCGCGCCCCAGTACTTC
>TRBD1|TRBJ2-7|TRBV29-1|few
CSVAPDRSTYEQYF
TGCAGCGTCGCACCGGACAGGTCAACCTACGAGCAGTACTTC
>TRBD1|TRBJ1-6|TRBV15|few
CATSRESGIRDRGHTLHF
TGTGCCACCAGCAGAGAGAGCGGAATTAGGGACAGGGGTCACACCCTCCACTTT